These T cell receptor beta chains were read from a single sample in a study of cytomegalovirus exposure and HLA in healthy donors. Method: immunoSEQ multiplex PCR; TCRdb's copy keeps in-frame clones and lacks some. Of some 140,000 clones in the sample, roughly 78% were seen once. Sequencing was done on a sample of PBMCs. Receptors originate from a man aged 30-40 years in good health. Each CDR3 is given with its conserved first and last residue. D genes are given only for firm matches. For some rows the clone size is stated as once, few or many, or as a class when expanded; others skip it.

TRBD1,.,TRBV6-5,TRBJ1-5,TGTGCCAGCAGAGTGGACAGGGTGGGCAATCAGCCCCAGCATTTT,CASRVDRVGNQPQHF
.,.,TRBV2,TRBJ1-1,TGTGCCAGCAGTACCGGGGTGAACACTGAAGCTTTCTTT,CASSTGVNTEAFF
TRBD2,.,TRBV9,TRBJ2-1,TGTGCCAGCAGCGTAGTTCTAGCGGGAGCCAATGAGCAGTTCTTC,CASSVVLAGANEQFF
TRBD2,.,TRBV11-2,TRBJ2-3,TGTGCCAGCAGCTTTAGCGGGAGCGGGCAGTATTTT,CASSFSGSGQYF
TRBD1,.,TRBV2,TRBJ2-5,TGTGCCAGCAGTGGACAGGGGCAAGAGACCCAGTACTTC,CASSGQGQETQYF
.,few,TRBV7-9,TRBJ1-1,TGTGCCAGCAGCCCTTCCGGTTTGAACACTGAAGCTTTCTTT,CASSPSGLNTEAFF
.,.,TRBV19,TRBJ1-4,TGTGCCAGTGGTCTTGGAGAGGAAAAACTGTTTTTT,CASGLGEEKLFF
TRBD2,.,TRBV7-9,TRBJ2-1,TGTGCCAGCAGCGAGGGACTAGCGGGACCGCACAGTGAGCAGTTCTTC,CASSEGLAGPHSEQFF
.,.,TRBV30,TRBJ1-5,TGTGCCTGGGGTAACGGCAGGGTCAATCAGCCCCAGCATTTT,CAWGNGRVNQPQHF
TRBD2,.,TRBV13,TRBJ2-3,TGTGCCAGCAGCCTCCGACTAGCGGGGGCCAGTTCGGAGGAAGATACGCAGTATTTT,CASSLRLAGASSEEDTQYF
.,few,TRBV11-2,TRBJ2-5,TGTGCCAGCAGCTTAGCGGGAAGTGAGACCCAGTACTTC,CASSLAGSETQYF
TRBD1,.,TRBV7-8,TRBJ2-7,TGTGCCAGCAGCATCAGAGGACAGGGAGGTTCTGAGCAGTACTTC,CASSIRGQGGSEQYF
TRBD1,.,TRBV29-1,TRBJ2-5,TGCAGCGTTGGAATGGGACAGGGGGAGGGGACCCAGTACTTC,CSVGMGQGEGTQYF
TRBD2,.,TRBV5-1,TRBJ2-1,TGCGCCAGCAGCTTGGTTGGCCCCAGCGGGAGTATCTACAATGAGCAGTTCTTC,CASSLVGPSGSIYNEQFF
.,.,TRBV6-5,TRBJ1-5,TGTGCCAGCAGTGAAGGGGCAGGCCATCAGCCCCAGCATTTT,CASSEGAGHQPQHF
.,.,TRBV19,TRBJ2-7,TGTGCCAGTAGTGCAGGAAGCCCCTACGAGCAGTACTTC,CASSAGSPYEQYF
.,.,TRBV6-5,TRBJ1-5,TGTGCCAGCAATCGTCTGGGGGCTAGCAATCAGCCCCAGCATTTT,CASNRLGASNQPQHF
TRBD2,.,TRBV5-8,TRBJ2-1,TGTGCCAGCAGCTTGTGGACTAGCGGGAGACAGGCCTACAATGAGCAGTTCTTC,CASSLWTSGRQAYNEQFF
.,.,TRBV11-2,TRBJ2-3,TGTGCCAGCAGCTTATACGGCGGGATAAGCACAGATACGCAGTATTTT,CASSLYGGISTDTQYF
.,.,TRBV30,TRBJ1-4,TGTGCCTGGAGTGTTCTCAGGGGAAAAGGTGAAAAACTGTTTTTT,CAWSVLRGKGEKLFF